A single TCR beta chain is shown here with its context. These data come from a study of CD8+CD57+ T cells in acquired aplastic anemia. Both TCR beta VDJ combination and CDR3 sequence profiling were carried out. Genomic DNA was the template for this profiling. TCRdb re-called the reads through MiXCR, storing one row per CDR3 protein. The sample records approximately 180,000 distinct CDR3 sequences, 63% being singletons. The germline V gene has CDR1 WSHSY and CDR2 SAAADI. This CDR3 is built from 15 residues. V shed 8 bases and J shed 2 bases, with 18 bases lying between them. Patients included in sequencing had previously demonstrated CD8+CD57+ cell expansion by flow cytometry. Blood sampling was performed on the patients, and none of them had received therapy by then.

The rearrangement uses TRBV10-2 and TRBJ1-1; D might be TRBD1 (6 bases). Specimen: sorted CD4+, CD8+, or CD8+CD57+ T cells (not recorded which) from PBMCs. The TCR comes from a human donor with aplastic anemia. The CDR3 loop is CASDGQGGRNTEAFF. As DNA, the CDR3 is TGCGCCAGCGACGGACAAGGGGGGAGAAACACTGAAGCTTTCTTT.